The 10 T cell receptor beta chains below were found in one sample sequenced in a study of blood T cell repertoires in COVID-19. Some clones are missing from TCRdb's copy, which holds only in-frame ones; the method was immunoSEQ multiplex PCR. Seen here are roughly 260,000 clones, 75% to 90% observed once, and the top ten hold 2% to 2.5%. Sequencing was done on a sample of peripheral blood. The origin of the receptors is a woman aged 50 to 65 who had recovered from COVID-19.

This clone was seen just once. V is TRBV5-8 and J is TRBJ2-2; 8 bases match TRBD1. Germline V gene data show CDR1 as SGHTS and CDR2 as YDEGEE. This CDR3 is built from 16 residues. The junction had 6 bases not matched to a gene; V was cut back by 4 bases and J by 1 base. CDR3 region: CASSKGQGMNTGELFF. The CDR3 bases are TGTGCCAGCAGCAAAGGACAGGGAATGAACACCGGGGAGCTGTTTTTT.

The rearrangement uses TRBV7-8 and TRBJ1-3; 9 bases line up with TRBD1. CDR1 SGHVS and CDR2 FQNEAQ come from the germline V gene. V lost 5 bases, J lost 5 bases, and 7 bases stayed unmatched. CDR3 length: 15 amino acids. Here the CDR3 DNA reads TGTGCCAGCAGCAAGATACAGGGGGCTAGAAACACCATATATTTT. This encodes CASSKIQGARNTIYF.

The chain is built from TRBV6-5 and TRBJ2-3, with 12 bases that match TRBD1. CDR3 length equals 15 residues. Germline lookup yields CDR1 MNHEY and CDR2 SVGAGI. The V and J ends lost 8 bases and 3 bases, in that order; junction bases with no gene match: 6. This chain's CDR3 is CASWGQGAFTDTQYF. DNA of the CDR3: TGTGCCAGCTGGGGACAGGGGGCTTTTACAGATACGCAGTATTTT.

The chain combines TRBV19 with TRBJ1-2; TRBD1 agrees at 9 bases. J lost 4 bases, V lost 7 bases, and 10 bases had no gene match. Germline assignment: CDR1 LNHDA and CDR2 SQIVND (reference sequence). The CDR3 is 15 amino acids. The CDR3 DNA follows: TGTGCCAGTACTTCCCTGGACAGGGGCTTCTATGGCTACACCTTC. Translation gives CASTSLDRGFYGYTF.

The CDR3 here is CASSDPQGIEFF. The CDR3 bases are TGTGCCAGCAGTGACCCACAGGGGATAGAGTTCTTC. The chain employs TRBV6-1 and TRBJ2-1, with 7 nucleotides matching TRBD1. Germline CDR1 MNHNS, CDR2 SASEGT. J gave up 14 bases and V 3 bases, and 7 bases lay outside the gene matches. This CDR3 contains 12 residues.

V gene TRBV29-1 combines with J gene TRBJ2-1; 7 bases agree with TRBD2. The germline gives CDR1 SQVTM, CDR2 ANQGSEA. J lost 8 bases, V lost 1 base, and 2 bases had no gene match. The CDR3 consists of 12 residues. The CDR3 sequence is CSVEGRGDEQFF. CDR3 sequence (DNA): TGCAGCGTTGAAGGTCGGGGGGATGAGCAGTTCTTC.

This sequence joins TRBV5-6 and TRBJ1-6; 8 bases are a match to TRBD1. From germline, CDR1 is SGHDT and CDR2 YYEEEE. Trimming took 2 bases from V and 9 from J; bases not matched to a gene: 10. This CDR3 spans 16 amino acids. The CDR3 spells CASSFLSAGGSSPLHF. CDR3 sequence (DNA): TGTGCCAGCAGCTTTCTATCGGCAGGGGGCAGTTCACCCCTCCACTTT.

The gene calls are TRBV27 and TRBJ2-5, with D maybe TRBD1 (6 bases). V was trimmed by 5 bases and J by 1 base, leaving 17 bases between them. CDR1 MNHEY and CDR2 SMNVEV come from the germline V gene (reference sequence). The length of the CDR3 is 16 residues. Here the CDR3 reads CASSDRDKDFQETQYF. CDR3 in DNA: TGTGCCAGCAGTGACCGGGACAAGGATTTCCAAGAGACCCAGTACTTC.

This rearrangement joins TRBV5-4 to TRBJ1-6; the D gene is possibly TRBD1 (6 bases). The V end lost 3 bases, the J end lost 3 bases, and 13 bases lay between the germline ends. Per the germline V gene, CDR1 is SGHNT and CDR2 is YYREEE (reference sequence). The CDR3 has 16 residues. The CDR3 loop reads CASSSGGRFYNSPLHF. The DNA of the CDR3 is TGTGCCAGCAGCTCCGGGGGGCGGTTCTATAATTCACCCCTCCACTTT.

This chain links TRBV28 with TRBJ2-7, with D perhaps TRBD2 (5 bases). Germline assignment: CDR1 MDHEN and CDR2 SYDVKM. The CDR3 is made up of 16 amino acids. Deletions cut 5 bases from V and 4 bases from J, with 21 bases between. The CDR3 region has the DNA TGTGCCAGCAGTCCTCCACTCGGGCAGAGGGTATACGAGCAGTACTTC. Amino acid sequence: CASSPPLGQRVYEQYF. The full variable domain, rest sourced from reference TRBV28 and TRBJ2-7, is DVKVTQSSRYLVKRTGEKVFLECVQDMDHENMFWYRQDPGLGLRLIYFSYDVKMKEKGDIPEGYSVSREKKERFSLILESASTNQTSMYLCASSPPLGQRVYEQYFGPGTRLTVT.